Following are 7 T cell receptor beta chains from one sample sequenced in a study of blood T cells in healthy people across ages. Primers used in a second PCR of roughly 6 to 11 cycles were a sample-barcoded 5' primer and a J-beta primer mix. MiXCR was run by TCRdb on the 5' RACE reads, yielding one entry per CDR3 protein. The sample has 850,000 to 950,000 distinct CDR3 sequences; more than 25% are singletons. Source material: blood. The receptor set was obtained from a woman older than 75 in good health.

Comment on this clonotype: Its ends do not fully match the called genes, so a read error is possible. The J gene is TRBJ1-1, the V gene TRBV12-3 or TRBV12-4; D gene unclear. The CDR3 sequence is 14 residues long. The CDR3 DNA sequence: TGTGCCTGCAGTTTGGGAAGAACTAACACTGAAGCTTTCTTT. Protein sequence: CACSLGRTNTEAFF.

Note on this clonotype: A read error may explain this, as a much larger clone is one base away. V is TRBV30 and J is TRBJ2-1; D is uncertain. The J call may be in error: the DNA end matches TRBJ2-7 better. Germline loops: CDR1 GTSNPN, CDR2 SVGIG (reference sequence). This CDR3 has 12 residues. CDR3 sequence (DNA): TGTGCCTGGAGTAACTCAGCCGGCGAGCAGTACTTC. It yields the protein CAWSNSAGEQYF.

J is TRBJ1-2 and V is TRBV18; D not certain. This CDR3 has 13 amino acids. Germline lookup yields CDR1 KGHSH and CDR2 LQKENI. V lost 6 bases and J 1 base, leaving 9 bases between the germline ends. For the CDR3, the DNA is TGTGCCAGCTCCCAGTCCCTTAACTATGGCTACACCTTC. Translated: CASSQSLNYGYTF.

A note on this clonotype: This could be a read error, since a much larger clone is one nucleotide away. The genes are TRBV15 and TRBJ2-5; TRBD1 aligns across 7 bases. CDR1 is LNHNV, CDR2 YYDKDF, per germline (reference sequence). This CDR3 has 15 amino acids. The V segment lost 4 bases and the J segment 11 bases; nucleotides outside the gene matches: 16. The CDR3 protein is CATSKERGLGDEQYF. The CDR3 DNA is TGTGCCACCAGCAAGGAGAGGGGGCTGGGCGATGAGCAGTACTTC.

Many counts were recorded for this clonotype. The V and J genes are TRBV7-2 and TRBJ2-7; 13 positions match TRBD2. The V and J ends lost 5 bases and 3 bases, in that order; junction bases with no gene match: 7. CDR3 size: 16 residues. CDR1 is SGHTA, CDR2 FQGNSA, per germline. The CDR3 coding sequence is TGTGCCAGCAGCCCGAGACTAGCGGGAGGAGTCTACGAGCAGTACTTC. It encodes CASSPRLAGGVYEQYF.

This sequence joins TRBV5-6 and TRBJ2-3, with D perhaps matching TRBD1 (6 bases). V lost 0 bases, J lost 5 bases, and 13 bases lay in between. The CDR3 is 15 amino acids. Looked up from germline, CDR1 is SGHDT and CDR2 is YYEEEE. The CDR3 DNA follows: TGTGCCAGCAGCTTGGGTTTGGGGGCGCAAGATACGCAGTATTTT. Translation gives CASSLGLGAQDTQYF.

This clonotype has at least ten counts. The chain has TRBV12-3 or TRBV12-4 and TRBJ2-3; 8 positions agree with TRBD2. Trimming removed 1 base from V and 5 bases from J; junction bases left unmatched: 5. The CDR3 runs to 15 residues. The CDR3 DNA reads as TGTGCCAGCAGTTTAGGAGCGGGGGAGTTAGATACGCAGTATTTT. Amino acids: CASSLGAGELDTQYF.